This T cell receptor (beta chain) was identified during a study of beta chain features in type 1 diabetes (dated by TCRdb to about 2018). As for the study more broadly: Patients and healthy donors did not differ in mean age, gender distribution, total cell number or subset yield. Whereas all 30 or so donors provided naive and central memory subsets, regulatory and stem cell-like memory subsets were isolated from just 8 patients and about 8 healthy donors. A total of 90 million to 140 million sorted cells were examined across all samples, and RNA yield correlated strongly with the number of cells per subset. In the study, recently diagnosed type 1 diabetes patients and matched healthy donors were compared on the TCRB repertoires of their sorted circulating CD4+ T cell subsets.

This clone appeared a few times. Its specific antigen is unknown. One base away there is no much larger clone; base qualities are not given. This specimen includes other DNA sequences encoding the same CDR3. All of the isolated RNA was reverse transcribed with the High Capacity cDNA Reverse Transcription Kit, so expressed TCRB transcripts were sequenced. Deep immunoSEQ sequencing was applied to naive, central memory and regulatory T cell samples, giving an average of roughly 3.5 million total reads per sample. Sorted cells were lysed in RLT buffer and RNA was extracted with DNase-treated RNeasy Micro or Mini kits, depending on cell number. Each cell subset was processed on its own to prevent cross-contamination, while patient and healthy donor samples were processed together. Using the immunoSEQ multiplex PCR, TCRB sequences were amplified from cDNA into 87-bp fragments spanning the CDR3 region. Sequencing of the amplicons was done on the Illumina HiSeq platform. In the paper's pipeline: Synthetic template baselines were used to correct PCR bias computationally, reads within Hamming distance 2 were collapsed together, and singletons that could not be merged were discarded. By aligning reads against IMGT, V, D and J genes, CDR3 length, and insertions or deletions at six rearrangement sites were assigned. Within each subset, clonotype counts were normalized to the number of sorted cells before true diversity and Gini coefficients were calculated with the tcR R package. The overlap coefficient, calculated on TCRB nucleotide sequences, was used to quantify repertoire sharing. As a proxy for the pre-selection repertoire, out-of-frame TCRB sequences from naive cells were analyzed. Held by TCRdb, this immuneACCESS table contains in-frame sequences only and omits some clones. Under half of the omission traces to an unresolved V gene where checked; the cause of the rest is unknown. The DNA gave D and trimming, while V, J and clone size come from that table. The sample table records about 930,000 clones; 17% of these occur just once. Around 0.02% of the sample comes from the top ten.

Points the paper makes about the study in general: Shorter templates might have been favored by PCR, but patient and control samples were amplified and corrected together, so both groups would have been affected equally by any skew. A moderate but significant shortening of TCRB CDR3 length was observed in type 1 diabetes patients in all four CD4+ subsets. Because cDNA rather than genomic DNA was sequenced, highly expressing activated cells could have been over-represented, although no difference in activation and CD3 levels was found between groups. Only small numbers of individuals were included in the HLA sub-analyses, which left unresolved whether HLA type had any influence on TCRB rearrangement. Fewer insertions and more nucleotide deletions at VDJ recombination sites were observed in patients with type 1 diabetes, implying thymic rearrangement abnormalities. Naive, central memory and regulatory TCRB repertoires appeared more similar among patients than among healthy donors.

CDR1 SGHTA and CDR2 FQGTGA were looked up in the germline V gene. Trimming removed 0 bases from V and 4 bases from J, leaving 4 bases between the germline ends. The CDR3, cysteine through phenylalanine, is 13 amino acids long. Only CDR3 DNA remains: 39 bases, in frame from the first base. Each donor gave one peripheral blood draw, averaging approximately 0.12 L, which was collected into heparinised tubes. A BD FACSAria II was used to sort naive, central memory, regulatory and stem cell-like memory CD4+ T cells with a panel that included CD45RO, CCR7, CD25, CD127, CD95 and CD27. A purity above 98% was achieved for all sorted populations. PBMCs were separated immediately by Lymphoprep density gradient centrifugation and were stained directly, without being cultured. Samples were stained and sorted in pairs, with one healthy donor and one patient per experiment, so that batch effects were minimized.

This TCR was sampled from a woman aged 18-30 years in good health. In this chain, TRBV7-3 is recombined with TRBJ2-1; no D gene call is confident. The sequenced sample consisted of naive CD4+ T cells from blood. The sample's cell subset or site label, in plain terms: true naive CD4+ T cells. The DNA is TGTGCCAGCAGCTTAACTCCGTACAATGAGCAGTTCTTC. Its translation reads: CASSLTPYNEQFF. The full variable domain, with segments outside the CDR3 supplied by the reference TRBV7-3 and TRBJ2-1 proteins, appears as GAGVSQTPSNKVTEKGKYVELRCDPISGHTALYWYRQSLGQGPEFLIYFQGTGAADDSGLPNDRFFAVRPEGSVSTLKIQRTERGDSAVYLCASSLTPYNEQFFGPGTRLTVL.